The 8 T cell receptor beta chains listed next were all sequenced from one sample in a study of blood T cell repertoires in COVID-19. The assay was immunoSEQ multiplex PCR, and TCRdb's table has in-frame clones only and misses some. Among some 320,000 clones, less than 85% were seen once, and the ten largest hold 1.9%. Sequences were obtained from PBMCs or T cells enriched from blood (not recorded which). The receptors originated from a woman aged 25 to 39 who had been exposed to COVID-19.

CDR3 amino acids: CASSHLGGDLGKQYF. The CDR3 DNA is TGCGCCAGCAGCCACCTCGGGGGAGACCTAGGGAAGCAGTACTTC. The J gene is TRBJ2-7, the V gene TRBV4-3; possible D gene TRBD2, 6 bases. The CDR3 runs 15 residues. Germline V gives CDR1 LGHNA, CDR2 YSLEER. V lost 3 bases and J lost 8, with 20 bases in between.

The rearrangement uses TRBV3-1 (or the pseudogene TRBV3-2) and TRBJ2-5; D remains unclear. The CDR3 extends over 13 amino acids. Trimming removed 0 bases from V and 7 bases from J, with 9 bases in between. Germline assignment: CDR1 LGHDT and CDR2 YNNKEL (reference sequence). CDR3: CASSQDSRATQYF. In nucleotides, the CDR3 is TGTGCCAGCAGCCAAGATTCCCGAGCGACCCAGTACTTC.

This clone was seen just once. The V and J genes are TRBV28 and TRBJ2-7; D might be TRBD1 (6 bases). The CDR3 runs to 13 residues. CDR1 and CDR2 from the germline V gene are MDHEN and SYDVKM. V lost 6 bases, J lost 0 bases, and 9 bases lay in between. In DNA form, the CDR3 reads TGTGCCAGCAGGGGACATCGCTCCTACGAGCAGTACTTC. Translating it yields CASRGHRSYEQYF.

The chain uses TRBV10-2 and TRBJ2-7; a possible D gene is TRBD2 (5 bases). The germline V and J ends were trimmed by 8 bases and 3 bases, with 11 bases remaining between them. Germline CDR1 is WSHSY and CDR2 is SAAADI. The CDR3 loop spans 12 amino acids. The CDR3 sequence: CASLSGYYEQYF. The CDR3 DNA is TGCGCCAGCCTCAGCGGATACTACGAGCAGTACTTC.

The chain joins TRBV5-1 to TRBJ2-3; 7 nucleotides line up with TRBD1. After removal of 8 bases from V and 5 bases from J, the junction contained 8 bases not matched to a gene. CDR1 SGHRS and CDR2 YFSETQ come from the germline V gene. The CDR3 length is 13 residues. CDR3 loop: CASDPGQKDTQYF. In DNA form, the CDR3 reads TGCGCCAGTGATCCGGGACAGAAAGATACGCAGTATTTT.

V gene TRBV4-1 combines with J gene TRBJ1-5, with 8 bases lining up with TRBD1. After removal of 4 bases from V and 6 bases from J, the junction contained 8 bases not matched to a gene. Germline CDR1 is MGHRA and CDR2 is YSYEKL. The CDR3 is made up of 15 amino acids. Here the CDR3 DNA reads TGCGCCAGCAGCCTCGGTCGAGACAGGGGTCAGCCCCAGCATTTT. It specifies CASSLGRDRGQPQHF.

The CDR3: CASSLGFIRDSLYYGYTF. In DNA form, the CDR3 reads TGTGCCAGCAGCTTGGGGTTTATCCGGGACAGCCTATACTATGGCTACACCTTC. This chain connects TRBV5-5 to TRBJ1-2, with 7 nucleotides matching TRBD1. J lost 3 bases, V lost 0 bases, and 14 bases had no gene match. Germline CDR1 SGHKS, CDR2 YYEKEE (reference sequence). CDR3 length equals 18 residues.

This sequence joins TRBV28 and TRBJ2-1; TRBD2 agrees at 7 bases. V was pared by 11 bases and J by 12 bases, with 16 bases of the junction left unmatched. From germline, CDR1 is MDHEN and CDR2 SYDVKM. The CDR3 consists of 13 residues. The CDR3 sequence is CAAAGLLRSGQFF. The CDR3 coding sequence is TGTGCCGCTGCGGGACTACTTAGGTCGGGGCAGTTCTTC.